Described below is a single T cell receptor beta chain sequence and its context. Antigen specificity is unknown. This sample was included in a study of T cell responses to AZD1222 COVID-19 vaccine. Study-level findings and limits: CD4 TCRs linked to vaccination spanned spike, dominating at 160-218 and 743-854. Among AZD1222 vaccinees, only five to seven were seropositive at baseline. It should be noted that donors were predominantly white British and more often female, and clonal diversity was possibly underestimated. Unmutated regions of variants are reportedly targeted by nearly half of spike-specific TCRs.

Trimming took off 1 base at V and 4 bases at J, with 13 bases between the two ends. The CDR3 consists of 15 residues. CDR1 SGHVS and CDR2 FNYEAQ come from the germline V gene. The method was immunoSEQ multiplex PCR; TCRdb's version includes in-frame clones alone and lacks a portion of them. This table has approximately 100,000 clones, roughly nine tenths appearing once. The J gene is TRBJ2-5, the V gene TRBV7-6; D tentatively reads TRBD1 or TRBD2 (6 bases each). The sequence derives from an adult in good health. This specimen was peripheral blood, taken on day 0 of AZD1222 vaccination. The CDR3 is CASSLVGGGTETQYF. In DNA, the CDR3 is TGTGCCAGCAGCTTAGTAGGGGGAGGAACAGAGACCCAGTACTTC.